The entry below gives a single T cell receptor (beta chain) sequence along with its context. Its antigen remains unidentified. The data originate from a study of T-cell reconstitution after alpha-beta-depleted transplantation in children. Points from the study as a whole: Reportedly, alpha-beta T cells present about two months post-transplant originated from several hundred expanded clones of graft origin. Counts and diversity of T cells one year after transplant came mostly from newly produced T cells. Certain patients had high TCRbeta diversity at day 60, and it came from recipient T cells and thymic progenitors that survived.

Unique molecular identifiers tagged the TCRbeta library. TCRdb re-called the PCR reads with MiXCR, one entry per CDR3 protein. The sample gives 95,000 to 150,000 distinct CDR3 sequences, more than 20% of which show up once; roughly a tenth is in the top ten. Germline values: CDR1 ENHRY, CDR2 SYGVKD. V dropped 10 bases and J dropped 3; count of bases not matched to a gene: 8. CDR3 length: 14 amino acids. The V call is TRBV10-3, the J call TRBJ2-2, with 7 positions matching TRBD1. This receptor was taken from a male patient aged 2 to 10 who had a stem cell transplant for chronic granulomatous disease, so the T cells may come from the graft donor. This specimen consisted of PBMCs, mostly from graft donor cells, obtained 180 days after TCRalphabeta/CD19-depleted stem cell transplant. The CDR3 sequence: CASGKGQYTGELFF. In DNA, the CDR3 is TGTGCCAGCGGAAAGGGACAGTACACCGGGGAGCTGTTTTTT.